The 4 T cell receptor beta chains below were found in one sample sequenced in a study of blood T cell repertoires in COVID-19. Measured with immunoSEQ multiplex PCR; TCRdb has only the in-frame clones, and not every one. The sample has tens of thousands of clones; roughly 89% are singletons. The sample was peripheral blood. Receptors originate from a woman aged 45-59 years with active COVID-19.

The chain combines TRBV3-1 (or the pseudogene TRBV3-2) with TRBJ1-6; maybe TRBD1 (5 bases). V lost 1 base and J lost 7, with 14 bases in between. From germline, CDR1 is LGHDT and CDR2 YNNKEL (reference sequence). This CDR3 has 16 amino acids. For the CDR3, the DNA is TGTGCCAGCAGCCAAGGGGTCAGGGTTATCAATTCACCCCTCCACTTT. Protein: CASSQGVRVINSPLHF.

The J gene is TRBJ1-1, the V gene TRBV6-1; D possibly corresponds to TRBD1 (5 bases). Trimming pared 3 bases from V and 1 base from J, leaving 15 bases between. The CDR3 totals 16 residues. Germline lookup yields CDR1 MNHNS and CDR2 SASEGT. CDR3 loop: CASSEEIGRANTEAFF. CDR3 nucleotide sequence: TGTGCCAGCAGTGAGGAGATCGGCAGGGCGAACACTGAAGCTTTCTTT.

The J gene is TRBJ1-2, the V gene TRBV10-3, with 10 bases identical to TRBD1. Per the germline V gene, CDR1 is ENHRY and CDR2 is SYGVKD. Trimming cost V 8 bases and J 2 bases; bases outside gene matches: 2. The CDR3 runs 13 residues. CDR3 region: CAILGQGNYGYTF. Written as DNA, the CDR3 is TGTGCCATCTTGGGACAGGGGAACTATGGCTACACCTTC.

This chain joins TRBV5-6 and TRBJ1-2; 8 bases fit TRBD1. V shed 1 base and J 0 bases; nucleotides not matched to a gene: 5. The length of the CDR3 is 16 residues. Germline V gene data show CDR1 as SGHDT and CDR2 as YYEEEE. CDR3 in DNA: TGTGCCAGCAGCTTGTTGGACAGGGATACTAACTATGGCTACACCTTC. It yields the protein CASSLLDRDTNYGYTF.